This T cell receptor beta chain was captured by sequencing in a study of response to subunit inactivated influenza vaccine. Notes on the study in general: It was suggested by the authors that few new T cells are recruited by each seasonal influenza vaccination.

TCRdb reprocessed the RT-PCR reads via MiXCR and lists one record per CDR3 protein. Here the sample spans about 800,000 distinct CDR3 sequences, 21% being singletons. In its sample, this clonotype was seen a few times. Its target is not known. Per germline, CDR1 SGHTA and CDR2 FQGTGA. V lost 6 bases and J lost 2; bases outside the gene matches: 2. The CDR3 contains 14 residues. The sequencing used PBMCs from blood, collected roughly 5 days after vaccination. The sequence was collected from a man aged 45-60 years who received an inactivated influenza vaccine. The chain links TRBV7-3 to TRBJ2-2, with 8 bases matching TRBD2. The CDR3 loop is CASRAGANTGELFF. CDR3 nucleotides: TGTGCCAGCAGAGCGGGAGCCAACACCGGGGAGCTGTTTTTT. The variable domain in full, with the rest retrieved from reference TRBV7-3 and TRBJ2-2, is GAGVSQTPSNKVTEKGKYVELRCDPISGHTALYWYRQSLGQGPEFLIYFQGTGAADDSGLPNDRFFAVRPEGSVSTLKIQRTERGDSAVYLCASRAGANTGELFFGEGSRLTVL.